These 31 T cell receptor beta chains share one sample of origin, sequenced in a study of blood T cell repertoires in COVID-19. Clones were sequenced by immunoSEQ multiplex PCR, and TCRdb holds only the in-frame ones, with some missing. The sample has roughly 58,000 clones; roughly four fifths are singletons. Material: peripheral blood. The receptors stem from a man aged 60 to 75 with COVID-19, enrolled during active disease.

Here the CDR3 DNA reads TGTGCCAGCAGTGAAGGGGGGCCTTCCTACGAGCAGTACTTC. Translated, it gives CASSEGGPSYEQYF. This rearrangement joins TRBV6-1 to TRBJ2-7; D perhaps matches TRBD1 (6 bases). Trimming shortened V by 1 base and J by 1 base, and 8 bases separated the two germline ends. In germline, CDR1 is MNHNS, CDR2 SASEGT. The CDR3 length is 14 residues.

Written as DNA, the CDR3 is TGTGCCAGCAGTGAACCGGGACAGGGCTCGTACGAGCAGTACTTC. This encodes CASSEPGQGSYEQYF. This chain connects TRBV5-4 to TRBJ2-7; 9 nucleotides match TRBD1. The V and J ends lost 5 bases and 4 bases, in that order; junction bases with no gene match: 10. Germline CDR1 and CDR2: SGHNT and YYREEE (reference sequence). The CDR3 sequence is 15 residues long.

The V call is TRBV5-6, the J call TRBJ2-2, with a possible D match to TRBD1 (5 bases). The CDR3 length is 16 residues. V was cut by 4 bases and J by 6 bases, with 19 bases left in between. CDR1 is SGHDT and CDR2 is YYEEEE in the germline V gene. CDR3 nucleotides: TGTGCCAGCAGCAGTTTTGCACAGGATTTCCCCGGGGAGCTGTTTTTT. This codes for CASSSFAQDFPGELFF.

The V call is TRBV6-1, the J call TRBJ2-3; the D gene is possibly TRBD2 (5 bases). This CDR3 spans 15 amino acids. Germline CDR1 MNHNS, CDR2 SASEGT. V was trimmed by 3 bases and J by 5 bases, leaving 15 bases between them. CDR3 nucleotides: TGTGCCAGCAGTGACCCTTCTAAGAGGGAAGATACGCAGTATTTT. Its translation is CASSDPSKREDTQYF.

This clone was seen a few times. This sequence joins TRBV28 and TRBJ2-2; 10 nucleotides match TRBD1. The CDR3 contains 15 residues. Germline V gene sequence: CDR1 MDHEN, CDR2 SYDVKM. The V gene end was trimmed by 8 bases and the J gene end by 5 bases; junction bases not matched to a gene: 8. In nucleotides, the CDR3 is TGTGCCAGCTCTTTACCGGGACAGGGGACCGGGGAGCTGTTTTTT. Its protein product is CASSLPGQGTGELFF.

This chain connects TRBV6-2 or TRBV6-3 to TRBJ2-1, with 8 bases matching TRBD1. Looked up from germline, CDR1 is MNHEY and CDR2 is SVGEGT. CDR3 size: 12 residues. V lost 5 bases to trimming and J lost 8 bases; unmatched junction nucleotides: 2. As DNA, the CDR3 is TGTGCCAGCAGTCCAGGGGGCGATGAGCAGTTCTTC. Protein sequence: CASSPGGDEQFF.

The CDR3, as DNA: TGTGCCACCGAAGCAGGGACTAGCGGGAGCTACGAGCAGTACTTC. Translated, it gives CATEAGTSGSYEQYF. This chain links TRBV10-3 with TRBJ2-7, with 14 bases lining up with TRBD2. Trimming took 10 bases from V and 3 from J; bases not matched to a gene: 8. CDR1 and CDR2 (germline): ENHRY, SYGVKD. This CDR3 has 15 amino acids.

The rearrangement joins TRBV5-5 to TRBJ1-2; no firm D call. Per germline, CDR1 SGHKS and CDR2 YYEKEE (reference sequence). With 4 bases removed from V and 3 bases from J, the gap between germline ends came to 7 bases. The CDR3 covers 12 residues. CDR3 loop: CASSPGDYGYTF. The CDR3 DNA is TGTGCCAGCAGCCCCGGGGACTATGGCTACACCTTC.

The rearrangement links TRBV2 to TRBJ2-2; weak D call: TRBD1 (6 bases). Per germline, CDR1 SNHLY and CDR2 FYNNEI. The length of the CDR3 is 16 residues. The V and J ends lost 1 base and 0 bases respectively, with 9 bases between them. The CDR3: CASSEVGAPNTGELFF. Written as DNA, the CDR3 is TGTGCCAGCAGTGAAGTGGGGGCCCCGAACACCGGGGAGCTGTTTTTT. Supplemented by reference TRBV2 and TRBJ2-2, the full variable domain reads EPEVTQTPSHQVTQMGQEVILRCVPISNHLYFYWYRQILGQKVEFLVSFYNNEISEKSEIFDDQFSVERPDGSNFTLKIRSTKLEDSAMYFCASSEVGAPNTGELFFGEGSRLTVL.

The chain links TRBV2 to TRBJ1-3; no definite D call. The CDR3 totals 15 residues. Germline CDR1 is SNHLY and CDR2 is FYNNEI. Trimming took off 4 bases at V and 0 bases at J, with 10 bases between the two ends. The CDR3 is CASSAVGISGNTIYF. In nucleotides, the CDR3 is TGTGCCAGCAGTGCGGTGGGCATCTCTGGAAACACCATATATTTT.

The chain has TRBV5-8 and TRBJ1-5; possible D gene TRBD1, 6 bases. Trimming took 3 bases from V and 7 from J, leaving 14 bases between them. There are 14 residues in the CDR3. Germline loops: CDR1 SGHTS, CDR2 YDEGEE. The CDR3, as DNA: TGTGCCAGCAGCTCCCGCAGGGGATTCCAGCCCCAGCATTTT. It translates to CASSSRRGFQPQHF.

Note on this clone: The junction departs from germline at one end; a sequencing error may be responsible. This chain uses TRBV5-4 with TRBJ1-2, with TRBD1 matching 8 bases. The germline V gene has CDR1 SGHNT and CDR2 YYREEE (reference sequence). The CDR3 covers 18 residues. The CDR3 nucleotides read TGTGCCAGCAGCATGGGCAACAGGGGGATGGATCCTAATTATGGCTACACCTTC. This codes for CASSMGNRGMDPNYGYTF.

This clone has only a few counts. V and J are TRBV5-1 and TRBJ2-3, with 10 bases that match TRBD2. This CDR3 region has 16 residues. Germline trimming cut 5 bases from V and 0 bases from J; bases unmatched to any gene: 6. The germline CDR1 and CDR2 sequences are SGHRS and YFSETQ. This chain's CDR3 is CASSPPAGGSTDTQYF. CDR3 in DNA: TGCGCCAGCAGTCCTCCAGCGGGGGGGAGCACAGATACGCAGTATTTT.

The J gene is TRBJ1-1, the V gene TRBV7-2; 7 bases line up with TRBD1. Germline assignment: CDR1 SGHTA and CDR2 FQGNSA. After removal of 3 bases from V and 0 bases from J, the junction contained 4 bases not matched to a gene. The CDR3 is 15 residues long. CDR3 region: CASSFVGQMNTEAFF. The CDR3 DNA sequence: TGTGCCAGCAGCTTCGTGGGACAGATGAACACTGAAGCTTTCTTT.

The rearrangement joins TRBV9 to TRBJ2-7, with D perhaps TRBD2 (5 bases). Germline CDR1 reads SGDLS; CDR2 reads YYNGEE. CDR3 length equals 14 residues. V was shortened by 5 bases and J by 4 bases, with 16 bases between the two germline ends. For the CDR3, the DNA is TGTGCCAGCAGACTTACAAGGGAGCCGTACGAGCAGTACTTC. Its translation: CASRLTREPYEQYF.

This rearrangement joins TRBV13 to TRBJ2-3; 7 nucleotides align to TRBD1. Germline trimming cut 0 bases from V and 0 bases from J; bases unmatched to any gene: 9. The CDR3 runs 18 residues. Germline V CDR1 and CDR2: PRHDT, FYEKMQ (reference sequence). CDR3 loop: CASSLGGQRLTSTDTQYF. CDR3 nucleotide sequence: TGTGCCAGCAGCTTAGGGGGACAGCGACTGACTAGCACAGATACGCAGTATTTT. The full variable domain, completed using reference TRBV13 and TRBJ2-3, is AAGVIQSPRHLIKEKRETATLKCYPIPRHDTVYWYQQGPGQDPQFLISFYEKMQSDKGSIPDRFSAQQFSDYHSELNMSSLELGDSALYFCASSLGGQRLTSTDTQYFGPGTRLTVL.

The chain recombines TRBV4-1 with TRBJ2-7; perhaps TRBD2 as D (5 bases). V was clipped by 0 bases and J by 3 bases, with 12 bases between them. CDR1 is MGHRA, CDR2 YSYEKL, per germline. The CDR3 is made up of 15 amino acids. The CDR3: CASSQEEGRLYEQYF. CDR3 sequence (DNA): TGCGCCAGCAGCCAAGAAGAGGGCAGACTCTACGAGCAGTACTTC.

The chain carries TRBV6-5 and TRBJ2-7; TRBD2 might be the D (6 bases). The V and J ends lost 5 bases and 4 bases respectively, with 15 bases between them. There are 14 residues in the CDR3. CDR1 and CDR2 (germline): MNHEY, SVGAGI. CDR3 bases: TGTGCCAGCAGTAGGGAGGTACAAGCGTACGAGCAGTACTTC. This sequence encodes CASSREVQAYEQYF.

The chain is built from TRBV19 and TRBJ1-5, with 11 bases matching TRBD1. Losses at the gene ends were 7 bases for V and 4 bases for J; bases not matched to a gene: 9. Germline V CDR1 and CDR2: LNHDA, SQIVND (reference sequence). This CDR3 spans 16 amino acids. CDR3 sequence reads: CASKGTGGNRNQPQHF. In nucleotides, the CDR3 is TGTGCCAGTAAGGGGACAGGGGGTAATCGGAATCAGCCCCAGCATTTT. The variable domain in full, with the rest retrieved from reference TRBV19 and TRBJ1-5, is DGGITQSPKYLFRKEGQNVTLSCEQNLNHDAMYWYRQDPGQGLRLIYYSQIVNDFQKGDIAEGYSVSREKKESFPLTVTSAQKNPTAFYLCASKGTGGNRNQPQHFGDGTRLSIL.

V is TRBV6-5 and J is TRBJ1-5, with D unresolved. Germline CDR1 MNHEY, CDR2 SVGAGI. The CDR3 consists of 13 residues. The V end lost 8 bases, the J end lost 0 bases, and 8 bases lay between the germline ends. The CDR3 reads CASYRGSNQPQHF. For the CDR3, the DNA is TGTGCCAGCTATCGAGGTAGCAATCAGCCCCAGCATTTT.

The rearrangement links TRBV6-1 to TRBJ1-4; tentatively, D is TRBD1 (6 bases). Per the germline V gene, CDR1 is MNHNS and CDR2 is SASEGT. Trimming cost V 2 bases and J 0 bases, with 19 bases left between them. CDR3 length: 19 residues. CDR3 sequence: CASSEYRGGHPSTNEKLFF. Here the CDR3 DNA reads TGTGCCAGCAGTGAATATCGTGGGGGACATCCTTCAACTAATGAAAAACTGTTTTTT.

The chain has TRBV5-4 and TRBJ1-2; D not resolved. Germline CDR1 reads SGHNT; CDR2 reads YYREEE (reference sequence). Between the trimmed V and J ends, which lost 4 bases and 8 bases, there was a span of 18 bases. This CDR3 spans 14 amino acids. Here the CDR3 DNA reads TGTGCCAGCAGCGTAGCAACTCCTCCGCGAGGCTACACCTTC. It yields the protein CASSVATPPRGYTF.

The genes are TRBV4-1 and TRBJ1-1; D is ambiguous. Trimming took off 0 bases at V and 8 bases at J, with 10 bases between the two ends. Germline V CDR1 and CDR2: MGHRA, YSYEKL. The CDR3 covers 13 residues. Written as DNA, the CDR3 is TGCGCCAGCAGCCAAGATGGGCTTAGGGAAGCTTTCTTT. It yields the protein CASSQDGLREAFF.

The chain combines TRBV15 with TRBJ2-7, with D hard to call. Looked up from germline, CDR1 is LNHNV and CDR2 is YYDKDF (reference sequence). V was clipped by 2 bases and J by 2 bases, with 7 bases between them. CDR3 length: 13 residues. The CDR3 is CATSRLYTYEQYF. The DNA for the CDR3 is TGTGCCACCAGCAGACTTTATACCTACGAGCAGTACTTC.

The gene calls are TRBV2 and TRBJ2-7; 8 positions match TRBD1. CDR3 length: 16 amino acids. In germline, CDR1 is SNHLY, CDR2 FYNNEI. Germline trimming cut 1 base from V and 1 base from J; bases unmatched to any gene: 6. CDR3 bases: TGTGCCAGCAGTGAAGAAAGGACAGGGCTTTCCTACGAGCAGTACTTC. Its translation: CASSEERTGLSYEQYF.

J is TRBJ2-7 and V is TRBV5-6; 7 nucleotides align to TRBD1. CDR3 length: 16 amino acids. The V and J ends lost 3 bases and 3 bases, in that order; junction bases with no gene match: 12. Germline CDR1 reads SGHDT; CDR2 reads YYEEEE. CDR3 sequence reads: CASSSLDRPASYEQYF. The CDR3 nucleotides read TGTGCCAGCAGCTCGTTGGACAGGCCGGCAAGCTACGAGCAGTACTTC. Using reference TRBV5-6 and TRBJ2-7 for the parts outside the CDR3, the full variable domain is DAGVTQSPTHLIKTRGQQVTLRCSPKSGHDTVSWYQQALGQGPQFIFQYYEEEERQRGNFPDRFSGHQFPNYSSELNVNALLLGDSALYLCASSSLDRPASYEQYFGPGTRLTVT.

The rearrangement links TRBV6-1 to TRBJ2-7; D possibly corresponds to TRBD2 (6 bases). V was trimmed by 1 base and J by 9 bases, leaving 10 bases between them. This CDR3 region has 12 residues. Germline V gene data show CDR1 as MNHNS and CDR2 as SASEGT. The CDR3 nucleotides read TGTGCCAGCAGTGAAGGGGGCGGGGCGCAGTACTTC. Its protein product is CASSEGGGAQYF.

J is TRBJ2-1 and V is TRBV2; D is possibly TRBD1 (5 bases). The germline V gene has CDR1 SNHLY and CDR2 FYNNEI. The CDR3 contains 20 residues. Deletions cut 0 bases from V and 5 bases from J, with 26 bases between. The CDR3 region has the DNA TGTGCCAGCAGTGAAGCGTACCCGCAGGTTGTCTCGGACAAGAACAATGAGCAGTTCTTC. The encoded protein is CASSEAYPQVVSDKNNEQFF.

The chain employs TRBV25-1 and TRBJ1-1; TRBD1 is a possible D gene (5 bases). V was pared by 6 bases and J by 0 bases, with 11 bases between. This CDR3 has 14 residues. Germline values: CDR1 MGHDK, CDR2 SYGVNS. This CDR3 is CASRSTDMNTEAFF. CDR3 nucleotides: TGTGCCAGCAGATCGACAGATATGAACACTGAAGCTTTCTTT.

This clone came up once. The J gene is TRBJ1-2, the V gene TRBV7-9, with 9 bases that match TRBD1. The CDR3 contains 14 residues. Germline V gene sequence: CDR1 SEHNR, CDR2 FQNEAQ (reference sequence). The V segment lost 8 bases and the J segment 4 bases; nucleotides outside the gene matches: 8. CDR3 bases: TGTGCCAGCGGAGAGACAGGGGGATCCTATGGCTACACCTTC. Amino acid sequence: CASGETGGSYGYTF.

CDR3 sequence (DNA): TGTGCCAGCAGCCTGGTCCGGGCAGATACGCAGTATTTT. Translating gives CASSLVRADTQYF. The chain recombines TRBV5-6 with TRBJ2-3; D not certain. This CDR3 is 13 amino acids long. The V gene's germline CDR1 is SGHDT and CDR2 YYEEEE. With 4 bases removed from V and 4 bases from J, the gap between germline ends came to 10 bases.